This TCR beta chain was recovered during a study of control samples from healthy donors and cancer patients. TCRdb keeps only in-frame clones here, not all; method: immunoSEQ multiplex PCR. Of about 92,000 clones listed, roughly 78% were seen once; the top ten hold around 10%. This clone was observed a single time. This CDR3 is built from 18 residues. The V gene end was trimmed by 5 bases and the J gene end by 6 bases; junction bases not matched to a gene: 13. The germline gives CDR1 MNHNY, CDR2 SVGAGI (reference sequence). This chain connects TRBV6-6 to TRBJ2-1; 13 nucleotides agree with TRBD2. Sequenced input: blood. The source is a woman aged 55-70 years in good health. DNA of the CDR3: TGTGCCAGCAGTCCTGGACAGGGTTGGACTAGCGGGAGCAATGAGCAGTTCTTC. This translates into CASSPGQGWTSGSNEQFF.